The clone carrying this T cell receptor beta chain has at least ten counts. The data were taken from a study of T cells in Graves' hyperthyroidism and ophthalmopathy. Germline assignment: CDR1 ENHRY and CDR2 SYGVKD. This CDR3 contains 18 residues. J gave up 3 bases and V 0 bases, and 12 bases lay outside the gene matches. RNA transcripts provided the source from which TCR beta CDR3 regions were amplified. Initially, a first-round RT-PCR of the TCR CDR3 employed the HTBI primer set. Using its own MiXCR run on the multiplex PCR reads, TCRdb lists one record per CDR3 protein. The repertoire holds roughly 380,000 distinct CDR3 sequences, with about 14% as singletons.

This clonotype was sampled from a woman aged 55-69 years with Graves' hyperthyroidism. The sequenced sample was blood. The genes are TRBV10-3 and TRBJ2-3; 7 bases fit TRBD2. CDR3 loop: CAISESSAFAGVTDTQYF. In DNA form, the CDR3 reads TGTGCCATCAGTGAGTCATCAGCGTTTGCGGGAGTTACAGATACGCAGTATTTT.